This is a list of T cell receptor beta chains from one sample in a study of blood T cell repertoires in COVID-19. Clones were sequenced by immunoSEQ multiplex PCR, and TCRdb holds only the in-frame ones, with some missing. This table has roughly 280,000 clones, about nine tenths appearing once. Sequencing was performed on PBMCs or T cells enriched from blood (not recorded which). Receptors originate from a woman in her fifties or sixties who had recovered from COVID-19. The CDR3 runs from the conserved cysteine through the conserved F or W. The D gene is left open where the match is weak.

>TRBD1|15|TRBJ2-5|TRBV4-2
CASSLSGQPQETQYF
>TRBD1|14|TRBJ1-6|TRBV5-6
CASSEGTGYSPLHF
>-|14|TRBJ2-7|TRBV9
CASSVGRGTYEQYF
>TRBD1|14|TRBJ1-6|TRBV27
CASSRDRERSPLHF
>TRBD1|11|TRBJ1-2|TRBV28
CASDRGGGYTF
>-|14|TRBJ1-3|TRBV7-6
CASSLTSPGNTIYF
>-|14|TRBJ2-1|TRBV29-1
CSVEVGRESYEQFF
>TRBD2|16|TRBJ2-1|TRBV19
CASSIIAGASYNEQFF
>TRBD2|16|TRBJ2-1|TRBV28
CASSPHSGRGYNEQFF
>-|15|TRBJ1-1|TRBV2
CASSEAMTLNTEAFF
>TRBD2|15|TRBJ2-5|TRBV27
CASSTLAGRGETQYF
>-|13|TRBJ2-7|TRBV28
CASSLEVPYEQYF
>-|14|TRBJ1-5|TRBV20-1
CSASGGHSNQPQHF
>TRBD1|14|TRBJ1-6|TRBV19
CASRPDRRESPLHF
>TRBD2|16|TRBJ2-1|TRBV6-2/TRBV6-3
CASSYATSGSNNEQFF
>TRBD2|15|TRBJ2-5|TRBV24-1
CATSGLGLVKETQYF
>-|15|TRBJ1-5|TRBV21-1
CASSPRERGNQPQHF
>-|15|TRBJ2-4|TRBV19
CASSESGSYKNIQYF
>-|16|TRBJ2-5|TRBV9
CASSPGGTAGGETQYF
>-|13|TRBJ1-5|TRBV30
CAWSAGPNQPQHF
>TRBD2|15|TRBJ2-1|TRBV5-4
CASSPGLAGYNEQFF
>-|13|TRBJ2-3|TRBV19
CASSRVDTDTQYF
>TRBD2|15|TRBJ2-7|TRBV18
CASSPRLAGFYEQYF
>-|13|TRBJ2-7|TRBV18
CASSRTEAYEQYF
>TRBD1|15|TRBJ1-1|TRBV4-2
CASSQHRGLDTEAFF
>-|14|TRBJ2-7|TRBV6-5
CASSPMTGAYEQYF
>TRBD1|14|TRBJ1-1|TRBV5-1
CASSTGAQNTEAFF
>TRBD2|14|TRBJ2-1|TRBV10-3
CAISAASGRGEQFF
>TRBD1|12|TRBJ1-1|TRBV3-1/TRBV3-2
CASSQSGGSPFF
>-|13|TRBJ2-7|TRBV7-9
CASSLRGLYEQYF
>TRBD1|13|TRBJ1-5|TRBV19
CAHQGAHNQPQHF
>TRBD1|16|TRBJ1-2|TRBV5-6
CASSPGQGNDNYGYTF
>TRBD1|15|TRBJ1-5|TRBV28
CASSPIDREDQPQHF
>TRBD2|16|TRBJ2-7|TRBV5-1
CASSSGGTSGSYEQYF
>TRBD1|14|TRBJ1-1|TRBV18
CASSRQGTNTEAFF
>-|14|TRBJ1-5|TRBV28
CASSFPDSNQPQHF
>-|12|TRBJ1-2|TRBV5-1
CASSPREYGYTF
>-|13|TRBJ2-5|TRBV18
CASSLGLQETQYF
>-|14|TRBJ1-2|TRBV9
CASSEQGANYGYTF
>-|14|TRBJ1-5|TRBV6-5
CASSLDRNNQPQHF
>-|14|TRBJ1-1|TRBV7-2
CASSSAGGLTEAFF
>TRBD1|14|TRBJ1-5|TRBV25-1
CATGQGADNQPQHF
>-|15|TRBJ2-7|TRBV19
CASSIGGVVTDEQYF
>-|17|TRBJ1-4|TRBV4-3
CASSQDHEWGAMEKLFF
>TRBD1|16|TRBJ1-5|TRBV28
CASNGGQPRAGTPQHF
>-|13|TRBJ2-5|TRBV2
CASSQTGGGTQYF
>TRBD1|12|TRBJ1-2|TRBV30
CACKQGNYGYTF
>-|16|TRBJ2-7|TRBV18
CASSLARDSPTYEQYF
>-|15|TRBJ1-1|TRBV24-1
CATSDFSPLNTEAFF
>-|13|TRBJ1-2|TRBV2
CASSDDAGYGYTF
>-|13|TRBJ1-5|TRBV27
CASSTQGSQPQHF
>TRBD1|15|TRBJ1-5|TRBV9
CASSPGGRENQPQHF
>TRBD1|13|TRBJ1-5|TRBV12-3/TRBV12-4
CASTAGTGQPQHF